This T cell receptor (beta chain) originates from a study of naive CD8 T cells in extremely preterm neonates. The study's findings and limits: Preterm infants showed shorter CDR3s, fewer N additions and less trimming than older groups.

Regarding this clone: The target antigen is unknown.

The CDR3 contains 14 residues. Germline V gene sequence: CDR1 SEHNR, CDR2 FQNEAQ (reference sequence). The V gene end was trimmed by 5 bases and the J gene end by 8 bases; junction bases not matched to a gene: 9. About 20,000 to 100,000 naive CD8+ T cells were sorted per sample. The repertoire was sequenced with immunoSEQ multiplex PCR; TCRdb's copy has only in-frame clones and lacks some. The repertoire includes about 8,000 clones, about 98% of them detected once, and around 3% sits in the top ten. This clonotype was sampled from a human donor in good health. Sample: naive CD8+ T cells from blood. The V gene is TRBV7-9, the J gene TRBJ1-2, with 9 bases aligning to TRBD1. CDR3 nucleotides: TGTGCCAGCAGCCCTCCGGGACAGGGATACGGCTACACCTTC. This translates into CASSPPGQGYGYTF. Combining the CDR3 with reference TRBV7-9 and TRBJ1-2 gives the whole variable domain DTGVSQNPRHKITKRGQNVTFRCDPISEHNRLYWYRQTLGQGPEFLTYFQNEAQLEKSRLLSDRFSAERPKGSFSTLEIQRTEQGDSAMYLCASSPPGQGYGYTFGSGTRLTVV.